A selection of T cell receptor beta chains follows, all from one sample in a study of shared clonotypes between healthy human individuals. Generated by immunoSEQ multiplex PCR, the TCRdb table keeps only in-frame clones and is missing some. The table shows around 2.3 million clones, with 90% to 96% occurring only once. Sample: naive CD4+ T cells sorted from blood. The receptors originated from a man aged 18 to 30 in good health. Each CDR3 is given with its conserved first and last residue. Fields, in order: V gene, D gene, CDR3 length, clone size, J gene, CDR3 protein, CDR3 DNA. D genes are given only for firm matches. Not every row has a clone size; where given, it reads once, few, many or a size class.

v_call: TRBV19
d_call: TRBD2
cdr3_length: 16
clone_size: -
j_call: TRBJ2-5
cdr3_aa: CASSVGLERYQETQYF
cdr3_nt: TGTGCCAGTAGTGTCGGACTAGAACGGTACCAAGAGACCCAGTACTTC

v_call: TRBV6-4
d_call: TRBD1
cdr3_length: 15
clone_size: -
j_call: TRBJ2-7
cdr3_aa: CASSPDRAPVYEQYF
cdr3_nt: TGTGCCAGCAGCCCCGACAGGGCCCCCGTCTACGAGCAGTACTTC

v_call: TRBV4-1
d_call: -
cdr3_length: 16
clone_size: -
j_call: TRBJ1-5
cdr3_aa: CASSQDKGKKYQPQHF
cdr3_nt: TGCGCCAGCAGCCAAGATAAAGGGAAGAAGTATCAGCCCCAGCATTTT

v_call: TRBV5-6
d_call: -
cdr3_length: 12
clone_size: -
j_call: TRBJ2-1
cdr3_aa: CASSWTVNEQFF
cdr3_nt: TGTGCCAGCAGCTGGACAGTCAATGAGCAGTTCTTC

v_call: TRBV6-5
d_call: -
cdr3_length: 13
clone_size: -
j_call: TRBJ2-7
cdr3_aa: CASTLTRGREQYF
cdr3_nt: TGTGCCAGCACCCTGACCAGGGGCAGGGAGCAGTACTTC

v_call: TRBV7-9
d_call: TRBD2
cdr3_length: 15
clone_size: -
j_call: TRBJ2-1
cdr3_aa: CASSLRSGGIYEQFF
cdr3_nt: TGTGCCAGCAGCTTAAGGAGCGGGGGGATATATGAGCAGTTCTTC

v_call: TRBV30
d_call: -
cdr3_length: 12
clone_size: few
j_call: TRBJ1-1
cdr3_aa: CAWSVRGTEAFF
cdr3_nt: TGTGCCTGGAGTGTAAGAGGAACTGAAGCTTTCTTT

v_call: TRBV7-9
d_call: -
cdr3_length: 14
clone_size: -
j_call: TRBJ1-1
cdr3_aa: CASTLRWSGAEAFF
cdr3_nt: TGTGCCAGCACCCTTAGGTGGTCTGGGGCTGAAGCTTTCTTT

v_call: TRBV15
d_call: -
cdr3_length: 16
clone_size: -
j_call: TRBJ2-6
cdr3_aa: CATSTADRRGANVLTF
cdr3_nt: TGTGCCACCAGCACCGCAGACAGGAGGGGGGCCAACGTCCTGACTTTC

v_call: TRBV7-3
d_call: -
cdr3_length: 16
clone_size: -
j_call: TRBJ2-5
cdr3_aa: CASSLGPGGTQETQYF
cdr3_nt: TGTGCCAGCAGCTTAGGTCCCGGGGGCACCCAAGAGACCCAGTACTTC

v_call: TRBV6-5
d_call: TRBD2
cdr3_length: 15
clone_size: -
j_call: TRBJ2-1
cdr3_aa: CASRGTSASYNEQFF
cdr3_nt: TGTGCCAGCAGGGGGACTAGCGCGAGCTACAATGAGCAGTTCTTC

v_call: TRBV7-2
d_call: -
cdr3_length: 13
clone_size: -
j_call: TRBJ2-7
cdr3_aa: CASSLQGLYEQYF
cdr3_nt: TGTGCCAGCAGCTTGCAGGGACTCTACGAGCAGTACTTC

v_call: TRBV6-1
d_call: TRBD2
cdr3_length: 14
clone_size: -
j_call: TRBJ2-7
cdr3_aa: CASSEGGGGYEQYF
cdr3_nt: TGTGCCAGCAGTGAAGGGGGCGGGGGCTACGAGCAGTACTTC

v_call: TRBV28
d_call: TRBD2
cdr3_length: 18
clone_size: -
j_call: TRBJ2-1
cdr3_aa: CASSFSSRGGLSYNEQFF
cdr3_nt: TGTGCCAGCAGTTTTAGCTCCCGCGGGGGGCTTTCCTACAATGAGCAGTTCTTC

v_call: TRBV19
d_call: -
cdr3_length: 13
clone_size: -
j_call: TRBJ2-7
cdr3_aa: CASSISVSYEQYF
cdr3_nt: TGTGCCAGTAGTATATCGGTCTCCTACGAGCAGTACTTC

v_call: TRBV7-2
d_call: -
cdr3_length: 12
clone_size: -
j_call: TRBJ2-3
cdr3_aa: CASSRRADTQYF
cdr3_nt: TGTGCCAGCAGCCGCCGGGCAGATACGCAGTATTTT

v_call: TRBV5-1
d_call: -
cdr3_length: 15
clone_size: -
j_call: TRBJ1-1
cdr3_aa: CASSLAIRERTEAFF
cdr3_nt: TGCGCCAGCAGCTTGGCTATAAGGGAGAGGACTGAAGCTTTCTTT

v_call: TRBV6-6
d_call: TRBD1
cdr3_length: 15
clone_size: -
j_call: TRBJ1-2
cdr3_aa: CASSPRSGGPYGYTF
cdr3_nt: TGTGCCAGCAGCCCAAGGTCAGGGGGCCCCTATGGCTACACCTTC

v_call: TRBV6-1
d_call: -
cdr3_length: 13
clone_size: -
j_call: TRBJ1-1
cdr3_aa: CASSVGGGTEAFF
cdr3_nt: TGTGCCAGCAGCGTGGGAGGCGGCACTGAAGCTTTCTTT

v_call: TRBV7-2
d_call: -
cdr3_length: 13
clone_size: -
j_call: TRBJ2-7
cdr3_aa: CASSLEQPYEQYF
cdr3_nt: TGTGCCAGCAGCTTAGAGCAGCCCTACGAGCAGTACTTC

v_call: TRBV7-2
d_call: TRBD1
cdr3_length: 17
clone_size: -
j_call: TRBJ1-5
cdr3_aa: CASSLVGSRGSNQPQHF
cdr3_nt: TGTGCCAGCAGCTTAGTTGGTTCCAGGGGGAGCAATCAGCCCCAGCATTTT

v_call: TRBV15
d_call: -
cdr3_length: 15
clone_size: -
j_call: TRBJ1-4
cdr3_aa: CATSRDLGAIEKLFF
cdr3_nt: TGTGCCACCAGCAGAGATTTAGGGGCAATTGAAAAACTGTTTTTT

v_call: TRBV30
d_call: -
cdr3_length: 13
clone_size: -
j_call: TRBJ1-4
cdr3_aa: CAWSLRINEKLFF
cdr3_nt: TGTGCCTGGAGTCTCAGGATTAATGAAAAACTGTTTTTT

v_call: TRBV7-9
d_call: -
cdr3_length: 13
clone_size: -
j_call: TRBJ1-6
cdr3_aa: CASSLDGNSPLHF
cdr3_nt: TGTGCCAGCAGCTTAGACGGTAATTCACCCCTCCACTTT

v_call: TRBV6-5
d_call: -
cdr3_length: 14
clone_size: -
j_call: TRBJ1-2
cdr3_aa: CASTALRGANGYTF
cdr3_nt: TGTGCCAGCACCGCCCTGAGGGGGGCAAATGGCTACACCTTC